The 19 T cell receptor beta chains listed next were all sequenced from one sample in a study of shared clonotypes between healthy human individuals. Produced via immunoSEQ multiplex PCR; TCRdb's table is partial and in-frame only. The sample includes 2,500,000 or so clones, 85% to 95% of them seen just once. The sequenced sample was naive CD4+ T cells from PBMCs. As for subset: CD45RA+ positively selected. These receptors were collected from a man between 18 and 35 years old in good health. Some clones in this sample may be carry-over from other donors' samples.

This chain connects TRBV4-3 to TRBJ2-2; D may be TRBD1 or TRBD2 (5 bases each). Trimming removed 4 bases at V and 1 base at J, with 13 bases between. Germline assignment: CDR1 LGHNA and CDR2 YSLEER. The CDR3 is made up of 16 amino acids. The CDR3 sequence is CASSPRGVMNTGELFF. The DNA for the CDR3 is TGCGCCAGCAGCCCTAGGGGAGTCATGAACACCGGGGAGCTGTTTTTT.

The chain is built from TRBV19 and TRBJ2-1, with 15 bases identical to TRBD2. The V gene end was trimmed by 5 bases and the J gene end by 6 bases; junction bases not matched to a gene: 8. Germline CDR1 is LNHDA and CDR2 is SQIVND (reference sequence). The length of the CDR3 is 17 residues. The CDR3 bases are TGTGCCAGTAGTGCAATGGGACTAGCGGGAGGTCGCAATGAGCAGTTCTTC. As protein: CASSAMGLAGGRNEQFF.

V and J are TRBV11-2 and TRBJ2-5; D call uncertain. CDR3 size: 13 residues. Trimming left V 4 bases short and J 3 bases short, with 9 bases between. Germline V lookup: CDR1 SGHAT, CDR2 FQNNGV. CDR3 nucleotides: TGTGCCAGCAGCTGGCGACCTAAAGAGACCCAGTACTTC. As protein: CASSWRPKETQYF.

The chain couples TRBV4-1 to TRBJ2-1; 10 bases are a match to TRBD2. The CDR3 length is 16 residues. J was trimmed by 2 bases and V by 1 base; bases with no gene match: 2. Germline CDR1 is MGHRA and CDR2 is YSYEKL. The CDR3 DNA follows: TGCGCCAGCAGCCAAGCTAGCGGGAGCCCCTACAATGAGCAGTTCTTC. Its translation is CASSQASGSPYNEQFF.

The V call is TRBV7-2, the J call TRBJ1-5; TRBD1 matches 9 bases. The V segment lost 4 bases and the J segment 0 bases; nucleotides outside the gene matches: 10. In germline, CDR1 is SGHTA, CDR2 FQGNSA. The CDR3 spans 18 residues. The CDR3 DNA sequence: TGTGCCAGCAGCTCGCTTTACGGGACAGGGATTAGCAATCAGCCCCAGCATTTT. Amino acid sequence: CASSSLYGTGISNQPQHF.

The chain is built from TRBV7-2 and TRBJ2-1; 7 bases align to TRBD2. V shed 5 bases and J 1 base; nucleotides not matched to a gene: 8. CDR1 is SGHTA, CDR2 FQGNSA, per germline. The CDR3 loop spans 16 amino acids. The CDR3 is CASSLSGTASYNEQFF. CDR3 in DNA: TGTGCCAGCAGCCTAAGCGGGACGGCGTCCTACAATGAGCAGTTCTTC.

This clone was counted a single time. The chain combines TRBV28 with TRBJ2-1; D might be TRBD2 (5 bases). The V and J ends lost 3 bases and 8 bases respectively, with 14 bases between them. The CDR3 length is 14 residues. Germline loops: CDR1 MDHEN, CDR2 SYDVKM. CDR3 loop: CASSFRERIDEQFF. In DNA, the CDR3 is TGTGCCAGCAGTTTCCGGGAAAGGATCGATGAGCAGTTCTTC.

The rearrangement joins TRBV11-2 to TRBJ2-2; 7 nucleotides line up with TRBD2. There are 17 residues in the CDR3. V dropped 1 base and J dropped 0; count of bases not matched to a gene: 5. From germline, CDR1 is SGHAT and CDR2 FQNNGV. The CDR3 region has the DNA TGTGCCAGCAGCTTAGGGCCCCGGGGGGCGAACACCGGGGAGCTGTTTTTT. It translates to CASSLGPRGANTGELFF.

This chain joins TRBV2 and TRBJ1-2; a possible D gene is TRBD1 (5 bases). CDR1 and CDR2 (germline): SNHLY, FYNNEI. The CDR3 runs to 13 residues. V shed 6 bases and J shed 0 bases, with 8 bases lying between them. Written as DNA, the CDR3 is TGTGCCAGCAGCAGGGTCACTAACTATGGCTACACCTTC. It codes for CASSRVTNYGYTF.

The rearrangement uses TRBV5-1 and TRBJ2-3; 8 bases are shared with TRBD2. The V gene end was trimmed by 1 base and the J gene end by 6 bases; junction bases not matched to a gene: 10. In germline, CDR1 is SGHRS, CDR2 YFSETQ. This CDR3 is 16 amino acids long. The CDR3 bases are TGCGCCAGCAGCTTGAGCCCCGGGAGGGCCTCGGATACGCAGTATTTT. This encodes CASSLSPGRASDTQYF.

This clone occurred once. The chain recombines TRBV19 with TRBJ2-6, with D perhaps TRBD1 or TRBD2 (6 bases each). The CDR3 runs 15 residues. The V gene lost 8 bases and the J gene lost 0 bases, with 11 bases spanning the gap. Germline assignment: CDR1 LNHDA and CDR2 SQIVND (reference sequence). The CDR3 here is CASGGGYSGANVLTF. CDR3 coding DNA: TGTGCCAGTGGAGGGGGGTACTCTGGGGCCAACGTCCTGACTTTC.

This chain joins TRBV28 and TRBJ2-7; weak D call: TRBD1 (6 bases). CDR3 size: 15 residues. In germline, CDR1 is MDHEN, CDR2 SYDVKM. V dropped 5 bases and J dropped 0 bases, with 14 bases sitting between them. The CDR3 loop is CASSPFRGSSYEQYF. The DNA of the CDR3 is TGTGCCAGCAGTCCCTTCAGGGGATCCTCCTACGAGCAGTACTTC.

The V and J genes are TRBV28 and TRBJ1-5; D remains ambiguous. CDR3 length: 13 residues. CDR1 and CDR2 from the germline V gene are MDHEN and SYDVKM. Trimming cost V 7 bases and J 4 bases, with 11 bases left between them. The CDR3 spells CASIQQLNQPQHF. CDR3 DNA sequence: TGTGCCAGCATACAACAGCTTAATCAGCCCCAGCATTTT.

The gene calls are TRBV6-6 and TRBJ1-3; D is unclear. Germline V gene data show CDR1 as MNHNY and CDR2 as SVGAGI (reference sequence). The CDR3 is 12 residues long. Trimming shortened V by 4 bases and J by 4 bases, and 5 bases separated the two germline ends. The CDR3 DNA sequence: TGTGCCAGCAGTTCGATAGGAAACACCATATATTTT. Residues: CASSSIGNTIYF.

The chain joins TRBV12-5 to TRBJ2-6, with 8 bases aligning to TRBD2. Trimming at V came to 0 bases and at J to 3 bases, leaving 7 bases not matched to a gene. The CDR3 runs to 18 residues. CDR1 LGHNT and CDR2 FRNRAP come from the germline V gene. The CDR3, as DNA: TGTGCTAGTGGTTTGGTACCTCCGGGACTAGGTGGGGCCAACGTCCTGACTTTC. It specifies CASGLVPPGLGGANVLTF.

This sequence joins TRBV6-5 and TRBJ2-7; possible D gene TRBD1, 6 bases. Deletions cut 4 bases from V and 4 bases from J, with 14 bases between. The length of the CDR3 is 14 residues. Germline V CDR1 and CDR2: MNHEY, SVGAGI. CDR3 DNA: TGTGCCAGCAGTTCCACTTCTAGGGGGTACGAGCAGTACTTC. It encodes CASSSTSRGYEQYF.

The chain uses TRBV7-7 and TRBJ2-3; D remains ambiguous. The CDR3 is 14 amino acids. Trimming took off 1 base at V and 6 bases at J, with 11 bases between the two ends. The germline gives CDR1 SSHAT, CDR2 FNYEAQ (reference sequence). DNA of the CDR3: TGTGCCAGCAGCTTAGGACGAGAGATGGATACGCAGTATTTT. It codes for CASSLGREMDTQYF.

The rearrangement joins TRBV28 to TRBJ1-1; the D is unclear. The CDR3 runs to 13 residues. CDR1 and CDR2 (germline): MDHEN, SYDVKM. Trimming removed 2 bases at V and 4 bases at J, with 8 bases between. In DNA form, the CDR3 reads TGTGCCAGCAGTTTACCTCGAAGCACTGAAGCTTTCTTT. Its protein product is CASSLPRSTEAFF.

The chain has TRBV7-3 and TRBJ2-3, with 13 bases matching TRBD2. The CDR3 contains 17 residues. From germline, CDR1 is SGHTA and CDR2 FQGTGA. V was pared by 5 bases and J by 3 bases, with 8 bases of the junction left unmatched. The CDR3 sequence: CASSLGLAGEFTDTQYF. For the CDR3, the DNA is TGTGCCAGCAGCCTCGGACTAGCGGGAGAGTTTACAGATACGCAGTATTTT.